The 27 T cell receptor beta chains below come from one sample, sequenced in a study of cytomegalovirus exposure and HLA in healthy donors (dated by TCRdb to about 2017). Libraries were made using the immunoSEQ multiplex PCR assay. A mixture of 60 forward primers for TCR Vbeta segments and 13 reverse primers for TCR Jbeta segments was used in the multiplex PCR. Not all clones reach the TCRdb copy of this immuneACCESS table, which keeps in-frame sequences only. Checked studies attribute under half of the gap to unresolved V genes and leave the rest unexplained. For this sample there are 150,000 to 200,000 clones; around 83% appear just once. The biggest ten clones account for roughly 4% of the sample. The sequenced material came from PBMCs. The receptors derive from a man aged 45-65 years in good health and CMV-seropositive.

This clone was recorded only once. This rearrangement joins TRBV2 to TRBJ1-5, with unresolved D. This CDR3 is built from 14 residues. Germline CDR1 SNHLY, CDR2 FYNNEI. The V and J ends lost 1 base and 0 bases respectively, with 4 bases between them. CDR3 in DNA: TGTGCCAGCAGTGAAGGACATAGCAATCAGCCCCAGCATTTT. This encodes CASSEGHSNQPQHF.

The chain employs TRBV27 and TRBJ1-5; 7 nucleotides align to TRBD1. After removal of 6 bases from V and 3 bases from J, the junction contained 5 bases not matched to a gene. The CDR3 sequence is 14 residues long. Germline CDR1 reads MNHEY; CDR2 reads SMNVEV (reference sequence). CDR3 sequence: CASSLQGPNQPQHF. The CDR3 bases are TGTGCCAGCAGCCTACAGGGGCCCAATCAGCCCCAGCATTTT.

CDR3: CASSPGAGGGPQETQYF. CDR3 nucleotides: TGCGCCAGCAGCCCAGGAGCGGGGGGAGGGCCACAAGAGACCCAGTACTTC. The chain joins TRBV5-1 to TRBJ2-5; 9 bases fit TRBD2. V shed 4 bases and J 2 bases; nucleotides not matched to a gene: 12. Germline V gene data show CDR1 as SGHRS and CDR2 as YFSETQ. This CDR3 region has 17 residues.

The V call is TRBV29-1, the J call TRBJ1-1; perhaps TRBD1 as D (5 bases). Trimming took off 6 bases at V and 0 bases at J, with 14 bases between the two ends. CDR3 length: 14 amino acids. The V gene's germline CDR1 is SQVTM and CDR2 ANQGSEA. CDR3 sequence reads: CSVGGWGLNTEAFF. The CDR3, as DNA: TGCAGCGTCGGGGGATGGGGGTTGAACACTGAAGCTTTCTTT.

The rearrangement uses TRBV29-1 and TRBJ1-5; D uncertain. The CDR3 runs to 14 residues. Trimming removed 4 bases at V and 1 base at J, with 11 bases between. The germline V gene has CDR1 SQVTM and CDR2 ANQGSEA. The CDR3 region is CSVVSGSSNQPQHF. The CDR3 nucleotides read TGCAGCGTTGTATCGGGTTCGAGCAATCAGCCCCAGCATTTT.

The chain employs TRBV9 and TRBJ2-1; 7 bases map to TRBD2. V gave up 4 bases and J gave up 6 bases; unmatched junction bases: 13. The CDR3 contains 16 residues. The germline CDR1 and CDR2 sequences are SGDLS and YYNGEE. CDR3 region: CASSTLLGGRINEQFF. The CDR3 DNA is TGTGCCAGCAGCACACTCCTCGGGGGGAGGATCAATGAGCAGTTCTTC. The full variable domain, with the rest looked up from reference TRBV9 and TRBJ2-1, is DSGVTQTPKHLITATGQRVTLRCSPRSGDLSVYWYQQSLDQGLQFLIQYYNGEERAKGNILERFSAQQFPDLHSELNLSSLELGDSALYFCASSTLLGGRINEQFFGPGTRLTVL.

This chain's CDR3 is CASSTQQGYTDTQYF. DNA of the CDR3: TGTGCCAGCAGCACCCAACAGGGTTACACAGATACGCAGTATTTT. The V and J genes are TRBV7-2 and TRBJ2-3, with D perhaps matching TRBD1 (6 bases). V was cut by 5 bases and J by 2 bases, with 14 bases left in between. The CDR3 is 15 residues long. Per the germline V gene, CDR1 is SGHTA and CDR2 is FQGNSA.

This chain connects TRBV28 to TRBJ2-1; weak D call: TRBD2 (6 bases). Germline V gene data show CDR1 as MDHEN and CDR2 as SYDVKM. This CDR3 is 13 amino acids long. The V and J ends lost 2 bases and 9 bases respectively, with 11 bases between them. The CDR3 here is CASSLGVGGEQFF. The CDR3 bases are TGTGCCAGCAGTTTAGGGGTCGGGGGTGAGCAGTTCTTC.

The rearrangement links TRBV4-2 to TRBJ2-3; D gene ambiguous. From germline, CDR1 is LGHNA and CDR2 YNFKEQ. With 0 bases removed from V and 7 bases from J, the gap between germline ends came to 8 bases. There are 13 residues in the CDR3. In DNA, the CDR3 is TGTGCCAGCAGCCAAGATAGAGAGAATACGCAGTATTTT. Residues: CASSQDRENTQYF.

This clone occurred once. CDR3 nucleotides: TGTGCCAGCAGCTTCGGGACAGCCAACACCGGGGAGCTGTTTTTT. It encodes CASSFGTANTGELFF. The chain couples TRBV7-3 to TRBJ2-2; 7 bases align to TRBD1. The germline gives CDR1 SGHTA, CDR2 FQGTGA. J was trimmed by 2 bases and V by 3 bases; bases with no gene match: 3. CDR3 size: 15 residues.

The chain links TRBV7-9 to TRBJ2-5; D may be TRBD1 (5 bases). The germline V gene has CDR1 SEHNR and CDR2 FQNEAQ (reference sequence). CDR3 length: 14 amino acids. Trimming took 5 bases from V and 4 from J, leaving 14 bases between them. The CDR3: CASSAFIDRETQYF. The CDR3 DNA reads as TGTGCCAGCAGCGCCTTTATAGACAGAGAGACCCAGTACTTC.

The chain recombines TRBV28 with TRBJ1-1; no reliable D call. This CDR3 region has 11 residues. Germline V lookup: CDR1 MDHEN, CDR2 SYDVKM. Trimming took off 4 bases at V and 11 bases at J, with 11 bases between the two ends. The CDR3 DNA is TGTGCCAGCAGTTCGGGTTTATTGGCTTTCTTT. Protein sequence: CASSSGLLAFF.

This chain links TRBV7-9 with TRBJ1-1; D ambiguous. The germline V and J ends were trimmed by 1 base and 6 bases, with 15 bases remaining between them. The CDR3 is 15 residues long. CDR1 and CDR2 (germline): SEHNR, FQNEAQ (reference sequence). The CDR3 protein is CASSLGDFYTPEAFF. The CDR3 bases are TGTGCCAGCAGCTTAGGCGACTTTTATACCCCTGAAGCTTTCTTT. The variable domain in full, completed from reference TRBV7-9 and TRBJ1-1, reads DTGVSQNPRHKITKRGQNVTFRCDPISEHNRLYWYRQTLGQGPEFLTYFQNEAQLEKSRLLSDRFSAERPKGSFSTLEIQRTEQGDSAMYLCASSLGDFYTPEAFFGQGTRLTVV.

The J gene is TRBJ1-4, the V gene TRBV6-6, with D possibly TRBD1 on 5 matching bases. CDR3 length: 16 residues. Trimming removed 5 bases at V and 14 bases at J, with 27 bases between. The germline V gene has CDR1 MNHNY and CDR2 SVGAGI (reference sequence). In nucleotides, the CDR3 is TGTGCCAGCAGTACAATCACTAATTCCGACAGTTTAGATCTGTTTTTT. This gives the protein CASSTITNSDSLDLFF.

V and J are TRBV7-6 and TRBJ2-5; D unresolved. CDR3 length: 14 amino acids. Per the germline V gene, CDR1 is SGHVS and CDR2 is FNYEAQ. V gave up 3 bases and J gave up 1 base, with 9 bases separating them. The CDR3 sequence is CASSLFEIQETQYF. CDR3 coding DNA: TGTGCCAGCAGCTTGTTTGAGATCCAAGAGACCCAGTACTTC. The variable domain in full, completed from reference TRBV7-6 and TRBJ2-5, reads GAGVSQSPRYKVTKRGQDVALRCDPISGHVSLYWYRQALGQGPEFLTYFNYEAQQDKSGLPNDRFSAERPEGSISTLTIQRTEQRDSAMYRCASSLFEIQETQYFGPGTRLLVL.

Concerning this clone itself: Other DNA sequences in the same sample also yield this CDR3. This rearrangement joins TRBV6-5 to TRBJ1-1; no clear D. In germline, CDR1 is MNHEY, CDR2 SVGAGI. V lost 5 bases to trimming and J lost 3 bases, with 7 bases between them. CDR3 size: 12 residues. CDR3 in amino acids: CASSPGYTEAFF. In nucleotides, the CDR3 is TGTGCCAGCAGTCCGGGTTACACTGAAGCTTTCTTT.

The chain employs TRBV5-6 and TRBJ1-4; the D is unclear. CDR3 length: 18 amino acids. Germline lookup yields CDR1 SGHDT and CDR2 YYEEEE. Trimming removed 2 bases at V and 3 bases at J, with 20 bases between. In nucleotides, the CDR3 is TGTGCCAGCAGCTTTTTTGGTGATCCGCGCGGGGCTAATGAAAAACTGTTTTTT. Amino acid sequence: CASSFFGDPRGANEKLFF. Drawing the rest from reference TRBV5-6 and TRBJ1-4, the complete variable domain is DAGVTQSPTHLIKTRGQQVTLRCSPKSGHDTVSWYQQALGQGPQFIFQYYEEEERQRGNFPDRFSGHQFPNYSSELNVNALLLGDSALYLCASSFFGDPRGANEKLFFGSGTQLSVL.

Comment on this clone: Sequence at one end of the junction differs from germline and may be a read error. The chain combines TRBV7-9 with TRBJ1-1; the match to TRBD1 covers 8 bases. The V gene's germline CDR1 is SEHNR and CDR2 FQNEAQ (reference sequence). This CDR3 region has 12 residues. The CDR3 bases are TGTTCCAGCAGCCTACAGGGGGAGAAAGCTTTCTTT. Translated: CSSSLQGEKAFF.

The gene calls are TRBV27 and TRBJ2-2; D not certain. Germline V gene lookup returns CDR1 MNHEY and CDR2 SMNVEV (reference sequence). The ends were cut back, 2 bases at V and 7 bases at J, with 5 bases in the middle. The length of the CDR3 is 12 residues. Written as DNA, the CDR3 is TGTGCCAGCAGTTTAGTCGGCGGGGAGCTGTTTTTT. This gives the protein CASSLVGGELFF.

The rearrangement joins TRBV28 to TRBJ2-1, with TRBD1 matching over 7 bases. The CDR3 runs 11 residues. Germline V CDR1 and CDR2: MDHEN, SYDVKM. In DNA form, the CDR3 reads TGTGCGGGACAGAAGTACAATGAGCAGTTCTTC. Amino acids: CAGQKYNEQFF.

J is TRBJ2-7 and V is TRBV27, with a tentative D call TRBD1 (6 bases). V lost 4 bases, J lost 0 bases, and 13 bases lay in between. CDR1 and CDR2 (germline): MNHEY, SMNVEV (reference sequence). The CDR3 extends over 15 amino acids. In DNA form, the CDR3 reads TGTGCCAGCAGTTCCAAGACAGGCTTCTCCTACGAGCAGTACTTC. This sequence encodes CASSSKTGFSYEQYF.

The chain recombines TRBV5-1 with TRBJ2-1; 7 bases agree with TRBD1. The germline gives CDR1 SGHRS, CDR2 YFSETQ. V lost 0 bases, J lost 5 bases, and 5 bases stayed unmatched. The CDR3 sequence is 15 residues long. CDR3 DNA sequence: TGCGCCAGCAGCTTGGAACCGAGGGGGCACAATGAGCAGTTCTTC. Amino acids: CASSLEPRGHNEQFF. The variable domain in full, with the rest retrieved from reference TRBV5-1 and TRBJ2-1, is KAGVTQTPRYLIKTRGQQVTLSCSPISGHRSVSWYQQTPGQGLQFLFEYFSETQRNKGNFPGRFSGRQFSNSRSEMNVSTLELGDSALYLCASSLEPRGHNEQFFGPGTRLTVL.

The gene calls are TRBV28 and TRBJ1-6; D is undetermined. Germline lookup yields CDR1 MDHEN and CDR2 SYDVKM. V dropped 1 base and J dropped 3 bases, with 13 bases sitting between them. The CDR3 sequence is 17 residues long. The DNA of the CDR3 is TGTGCCAGCAGTTTATATTCTTTTTCGGGCTATAATTCACCCCTCCACTTT. It codes for CASSLYSFSGYNSPLHF. The entire variable domain, with the rest obtained from reference TRBV28 and TRBJ1-6, is as follows: DVKVTQSSRYLVKRTGEKVFLECVQDMDHENMFWYRQDPGLGLRLIYFSYDVKMKEKGDIPEGYSVSREKKERFSLILESASTNQTSMYLCASSLYSFSGYNSPLHFGNGTRLTVT.

A single count supports this clone. The V gene is TRBV9, the J gene TRBJ1-1, with 7 positions matching TRBD1. The CDR3 has 14 residues. Trimming took 4 bases from V and 1 from J; bases not matched to a gene: 4. The germline CDR1 and CDR2 sequences are SGDLS and YYNGEE. For the CDR3, the DNA is TGTGCCAGCAGCCCACAGGGGTCGAACACTGAAGCTTTCTTT. Protein: CASSPQGSNTEAFF.

J is TRBJ1-4 and V is TRBV7-6; TRBD1 might be the D (6 bases). This CDR3 comprises 16 residues. Germline values: CDR1 SGHVS, CDR2 FNYEAQ. V was trimmed by 4 bases and J by 8 bases, leaving 20 bases between them. CDR3 DNA: TGTGCCAGCAGCTCCTCAGAGACCAGGGGAACAGAAAAACTGTTTTTT. Protein product: CASSSSETRGTEKLFF.

The rearrangement uses TRBV29-1 and TRBJ2-4; the D is unclear. Germline V gene lookup returns CDR1 SQVTM and CDR2 ANQGSEA. Trimming shortened V by 5 bases and J by 0 bases, and 29 bases separated the two germline ends. The CDR3 has 20 residues. The CDR3 loop reads CSVRIQSNWPSILAKNIQYF. CDR3 DNA: TGCAGCGTTAGAATCCAATCGAATTGGCCATCCATTTTAGCCAAAAACATTCAGTACTTC.

J is TRBJ1-5 and V is TRBV30; D call uncertain. Trimming removed 3 bases from V and 4 bases from J, with 10 bases in between. The CDR3 covers 13 residues. Germline loops: CDR1 GTSNPN, CDR2 SVGIG (reference sequence). CDR3 nucleotides: TGTGCCTGGAGCGCCGGGGTAAATCAGCCCCAGCATTTT. It codes for CAWSAGVNQPQHF. The whole variable domain, filled in from reference TRBV30 and TRBJ1-5, reads SQTIHQWPATLVQPVGSPLSLECTVEGTSNPNLYWYRQAAGRGLQLLFYSVGIGQISSEVPQNLSASRPQDRQFILSSKKLLLSDSGFYLCAWSAGVNQPQHFGDGTRLSIL.